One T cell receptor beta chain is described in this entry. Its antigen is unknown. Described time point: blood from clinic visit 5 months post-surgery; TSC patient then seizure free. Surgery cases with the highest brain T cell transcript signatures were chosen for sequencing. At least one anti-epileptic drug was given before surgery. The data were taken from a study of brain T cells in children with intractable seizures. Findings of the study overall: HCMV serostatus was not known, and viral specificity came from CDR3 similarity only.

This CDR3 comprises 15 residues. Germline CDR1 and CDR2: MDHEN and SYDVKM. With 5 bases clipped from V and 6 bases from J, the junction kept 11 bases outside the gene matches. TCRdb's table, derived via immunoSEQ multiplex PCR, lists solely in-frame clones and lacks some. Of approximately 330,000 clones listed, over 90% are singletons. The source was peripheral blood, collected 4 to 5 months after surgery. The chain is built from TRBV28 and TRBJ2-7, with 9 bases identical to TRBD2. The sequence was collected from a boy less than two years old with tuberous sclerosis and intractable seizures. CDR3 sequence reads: CASSGGGLAGSEQYF. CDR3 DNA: TGTGCCAGCAGTGGGGGTGGGCTAGCGGGATCCGAGCAGTACTTC.